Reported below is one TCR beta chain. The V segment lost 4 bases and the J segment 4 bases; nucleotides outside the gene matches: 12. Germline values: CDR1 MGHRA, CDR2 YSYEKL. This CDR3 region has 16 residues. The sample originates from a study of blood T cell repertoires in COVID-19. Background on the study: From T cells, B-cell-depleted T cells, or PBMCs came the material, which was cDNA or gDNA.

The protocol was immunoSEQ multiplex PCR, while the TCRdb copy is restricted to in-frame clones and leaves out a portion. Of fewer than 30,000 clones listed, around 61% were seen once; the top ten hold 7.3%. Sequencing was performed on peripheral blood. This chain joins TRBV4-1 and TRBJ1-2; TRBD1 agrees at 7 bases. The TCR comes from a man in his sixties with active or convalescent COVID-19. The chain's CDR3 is CASSPVPGQSLYGYTF. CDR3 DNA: TGCGCCAGCAGCCCGGTCCCGGGACAGAGTCTCTATGGCTACACCTTC.